This T cell receptor beta chain stems from a study of response to subunit inactivated influenza vaccine. Of note for this clonotype: Its matching antigen is unknown.

Study-level findings and limits: Few additional T cells are recruited per seasonal influenza vaccination, authors suggested.

Using its own MiXCR run on the RT-PCR reads, TCRdb lists one record per CDR3 protein. The sample consists of some 500,000 distinct CDR3 sequences, approximately 15% of them appearing once. This TCR came from a man aged 45 to 70 who received an inactivated influenza vaccine. The material sequenced was CD4+ T cells sorted from PBMCs, taken less than 30 months after vaccination.

CDR3 DNA: TGTGCCAGCAGCTTACGGAGCGCCCCAACTGATACGCAGTATTTT. Encoded protein: CASSLRSAPTDTQYF. The chain employs TRBV7-8 and TRBJ2-3; D uncertain. V lost 2 bases, J lost 6 bases, and 15 bases lay in between. From germline, CDR1 is SGHVS and CDR2 FQNEAQ. CDR3 length: 15 amino acids.